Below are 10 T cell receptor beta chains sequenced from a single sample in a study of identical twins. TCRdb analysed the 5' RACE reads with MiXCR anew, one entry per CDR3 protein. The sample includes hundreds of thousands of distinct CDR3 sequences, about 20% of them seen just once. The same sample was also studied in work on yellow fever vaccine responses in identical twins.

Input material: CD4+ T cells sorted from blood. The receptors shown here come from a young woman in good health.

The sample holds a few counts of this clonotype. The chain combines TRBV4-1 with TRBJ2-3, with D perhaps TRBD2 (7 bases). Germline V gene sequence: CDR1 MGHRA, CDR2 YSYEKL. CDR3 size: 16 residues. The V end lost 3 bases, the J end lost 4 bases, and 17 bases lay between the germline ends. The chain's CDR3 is CASSQYGGGAADTQYF. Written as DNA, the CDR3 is TGCGCCAGCAGCCAGTACGGTGGGGGGGCCGCAGATACGCAGTATTTT.

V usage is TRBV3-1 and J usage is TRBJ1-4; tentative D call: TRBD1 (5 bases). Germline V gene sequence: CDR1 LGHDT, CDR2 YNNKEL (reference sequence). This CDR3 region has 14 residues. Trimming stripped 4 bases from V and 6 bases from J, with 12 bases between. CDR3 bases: TGTGCCAGCAGCCTCATGGGGGTGGATGAAAAACTGTTTTTT. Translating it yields CASSLMGVDEKLFF.

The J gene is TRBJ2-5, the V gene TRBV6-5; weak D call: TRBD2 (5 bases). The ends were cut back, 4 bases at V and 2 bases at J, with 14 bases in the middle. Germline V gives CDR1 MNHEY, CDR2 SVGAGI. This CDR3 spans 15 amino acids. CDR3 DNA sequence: TGTGCCAGCAGTTTTGCCCTAGCATCGCAAGAGACCCAGTACTTC. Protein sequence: CASSFALASQETQYF.

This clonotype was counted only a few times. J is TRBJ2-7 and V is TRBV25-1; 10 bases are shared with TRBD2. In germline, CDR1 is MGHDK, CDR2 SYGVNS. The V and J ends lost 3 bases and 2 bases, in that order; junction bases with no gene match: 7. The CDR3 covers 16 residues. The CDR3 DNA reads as TGTGCCAGCAGTGATTTAGGGCTAGCGGGAGCCTACGAGCAGTACTTC. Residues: CASSDLGLAGAYEQYF.

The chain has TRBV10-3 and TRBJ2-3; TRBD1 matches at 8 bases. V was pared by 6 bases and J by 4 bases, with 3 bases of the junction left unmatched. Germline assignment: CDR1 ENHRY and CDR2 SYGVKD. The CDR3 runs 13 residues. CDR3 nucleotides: TGTGCCATCAGGGACAGGGAGGCAGATACGCAGTATTTT. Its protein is CAIRDREADTQYF.

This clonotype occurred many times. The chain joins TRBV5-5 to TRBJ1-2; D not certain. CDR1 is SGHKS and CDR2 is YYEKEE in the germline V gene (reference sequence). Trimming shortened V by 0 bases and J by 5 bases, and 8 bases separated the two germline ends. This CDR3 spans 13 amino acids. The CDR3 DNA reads TGTGCCAGCAGCTTGGAGGGTAGTTATGGCTACACCTTC. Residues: CASSLEGSYGYTF.

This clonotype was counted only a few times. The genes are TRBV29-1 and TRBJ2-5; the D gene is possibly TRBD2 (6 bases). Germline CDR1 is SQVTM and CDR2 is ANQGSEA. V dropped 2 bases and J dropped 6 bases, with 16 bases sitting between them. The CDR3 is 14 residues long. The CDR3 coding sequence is TGCAGCGTTGAATCGGCCAGGGACTGGAAGACCCAGTACTTC. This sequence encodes CSVESARDWKTQYF.

The DNA for the CDR3 is TGTGCCAGCAGTAGGACAGGGTTATTAGGAAACACCATATATTTT. Protein: CASSRTGLLGNTIYF. V and J are TRBV12-3 or TRBV12-4 and TRBJ1-3; 8 bases are a match to TRBD1. This CDR3 is built from 15 residues. Losses at the gene ends were 5 bases for V and 4 bases for J; bases not matched to a gene: 7.

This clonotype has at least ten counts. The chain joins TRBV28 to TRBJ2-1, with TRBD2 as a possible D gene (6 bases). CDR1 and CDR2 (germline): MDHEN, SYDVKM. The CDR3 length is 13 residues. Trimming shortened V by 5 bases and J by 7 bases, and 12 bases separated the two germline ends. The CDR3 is CASSPTRWNEQFF. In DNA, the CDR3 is TGTGCCAGCAGTCCGACTAGATGGAATGAGCAGTTCTTC.

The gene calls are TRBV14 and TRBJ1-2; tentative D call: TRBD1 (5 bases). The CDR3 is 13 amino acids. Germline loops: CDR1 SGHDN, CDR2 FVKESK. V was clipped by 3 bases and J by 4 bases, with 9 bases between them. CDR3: CASSQTRGYGYTF. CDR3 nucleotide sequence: TGTGCCAGCAGCCAGACTAGGGGCTATGGCTACACCTTC.